The source of this TCR beta chain is a study of CD8+ T cells in alopecia areata. Turning to the study itself: Tofacitinib dosing lasted 6 to 18 months, which was then followed by 6 months off drug.

RNA was isolated and reverse transcribed to cDNA, the sequencing template. Produced via immunoSEQ multiplex PCR; TCRdb's table is partial and in-frame only. The sample consists of roughly 140,000 clones, around 50% of them appearing once. A remark on this clone: Its antigen is not identified.

Lesional scalp punch biopsies and peripheral blood came from alopecia areata patients. General study results and limits: Between patients, shared TCR sequences were less clear than in mice. This was possibly due in part to HLA diversity in the patient population.

Germline CDR1 and CDR2: SGHKS and YYEKEE (reference sequence). V lost 0 bases and J 6 bases, leaving 12 bases between the germline ends. CDR3 length: 15 residues. The chain has TRBV5-5 and TRBJ2-2; D perhaps matches TRBD2 (5 bases). The clonotype comes from a human donor with alopecia areata. The sequences come from CD8+ T cells sorted from blood, collected at week 0. CDR3 residues: CASSLAQAGSGELFF. CDR3 sequence (DNA): TGTGCCAGCAGCTTGGCTCAGGCGGGTTCCGGGGAGCTGTTTTTT.